The next 21 T cell receptor beta chains were all read from a single sample in a study of blood T cell repertoires in COVID-19. Profiled with immunoSEQ multiplex PCR; TCRdb holds only in-frame clones, not every one. The table includes 270,000 or so clones, about 87% detected once. Sequencing used peripheral blood. The receptors derive from a human donor in a cohort sampled during active COVID-19.

A word on this clone: The sample contains more than one DNA sequence encoding this CDR3. V usage is TRBV7-2 and J usage is TRBJ2-5; maybe TRBD2 (6 bases). There are 14 residues in the CDR3. Germline CDR1 is SGHTA and CDR2 is FQGNSA. Trimming stripped 0 bases from V and 5 bases from J, with 10 bases between. The CDR3 is CASSLAGGKETQYF. CDR3 coding DNA: TGTGCCAGCAGCTTAGCGGGGGGTAAGGAGACCCAGTACTTC.

The sample holds one count of this clone. The rearrangement uses TRBV7-6 and TRBJ1-3, with D uncertain. Trimming shortened V by 5 bases and J by 0 bases, and 11 bases separated the two germline ends. The V gene's germline CDR1 is SGHVS and CDR2 FNYEAQ. The CDR3 contains 15 residues. CDR3 nucleotide sequence: TGTGCCAGCAGCCCCCGGACTTCCTCTGGAAACACCATATATTTT. Translation gives CASSPRTSSGNTIYF.

V gene TRBV27 combines with J gene TRBJ2-7; 8 nucleotides align to TRBD2. This CDR3 is 14 amino acids long. V trimming: 6 bases; J trimming: 6 bases; junction bases outside the gene matches: 10. Germline CDR1 is MNHEY and CDR2 is SMNVEV (reference sequence). The CDR3 here is CASSSGGARFEQYF. DNA for the CDR3: TGTGCCAGCAGCTCCGGGGGGGCCAGGTTCGAGCAGTACTTC.

CDR3 protein: CASSYDSGAGTDTQYF. CDR3 bases: TGTGCCAGCAGTTACGACTCAGGGGCCGGAACAGATACGCAGTATTTT. V gene TRBV6-5 combines with J gene TRBJ2-3, with D tentatively TRBD1 (6 bases). The CDR3 is 16 residues long. V was clipped by 2 bases and J by 3 bases, with 15 bases between them. CDR1 and CDR2 from the germline V gene are MNHEY and SVGAGI.

This rearrangement joins TRBV7-8 to TRBJ1-2; D is undetermined. This CDR3 is built from 15 residues. Germline values: CDR1 SGHVS, CDR2 FQNEAQ. Trimming cost V 1 base and J 4 bases, with 13 bases left between them. CDR3 region: CASSLVAQQSYGYTF. The DNA for the CDR3 is TGTGCCAGCAGCTTAGTCGCACAGCAATCCTATGGCTACACCTTC.

The chain employs TRBV11-2 and TRBJ1-1, with D perhaps TRBD1 (5 bases). From germline, CDR1 is SGHAT and CDR2 FQNNGV. This CDR3 is built from 14 residues. The V gene lost 2 bases and the J gene lost 6 bases, with 13 bases spanning the gap. The CDR3 sequence: CASSLFGGTSEAFF. The CDR3 DNA reads TGTGCCAGCAGCTTATTTGGGGGGACGTCTGAAGCTTTCTTT.

The CDR3 region is CASSFEAQGSSYNSPLHF. CDR3 nucleotides: TGTGCCAGCAGTTTCGAAGCTCAGGGGAGCTCCTATAATTCACCCCTCCACTTT. V gene TRBV27 combines with J gene TRBJ1-6; TRBD1 is a possible D gene (6 bases). The ends were cut back, 3 bases at V and 0 bases at J, with 15 bases in the middle. The CDR3 extends over 18 amino acids. CDR1 and CDR2 from the germline V gene are MNHEY and SMNVEV (reference sequence).

The rearrangement uses TRBV4-2 and TRBJ2-5, with 14 positions matching TRBD2. J gave up 5 bases and V 0 bases, and 2 bases lay outside the gene matches. This CDR3 is 16 amino acids long. Germline loops: CDR1 LGHNA, CDR2 YNFKEQ. CDR3 amino acids: CASSQEWTSGGETQYF. The CDR3 DNA reads as TGTGCCAGCAGCCAAGAGTGGACTAGCGGGGGGGAGACCCAGTACTTC.

The chain combines TRBV27 with TRBJ1-2; 9 nucleotides line up with TRBD1. Germline CDR1 and CDR2: MNHEY and SMNVEV (reference sequence). V was pared by 5 bases and J by 4 bases, with 11 bases of the junction left unmatched. CDR3 length: 16 amino acids. DNA of the CDR3: TGTGCCAGCAGTCGGGACAGGGAGGTTAAAGGCTATGGCTACACCTTC. Translation gives CASSRDREVKGYGYTF.

This chain joins TRBV6-1 and TRBJ2-1, with 8 bases matching TRBD2. J gave up 4 bases and V 2 bases, and 13 bases lay outside the gene matches. CDR3 length equals 18 residues. Germline V CDR1 and CDR2: MNHNS, SASEGT. The CDR3 sequence: CASSERGAGETLYNEQFF. CDR3 coding DNA: TGTGCCAGCAGTGAACGCGGAGCGGGAGAGACCCTTTACAATGAGCAGTTCTTC.

In this sample, this clone turned up a few times. The chain has TRBV6-2 or TRBV6-3 and TRBJ2-7, with D tentatively TRBD1 (5 bases). This CDR3 has 13 residues. The germline CDR1 and CDR2 sequences are MNHEY and SVGEGT. The ends were cut back, 4 bases at V and 2 bases at J, with 9 bases in the middle. The DNA of the CDR3 is TGTGCCAGCAGTTCGACAGTACCCTACGAGCAGTACTTC. This encodes CASSSTVPYEQYF.

The V and J genes are TRBV7-9 and TRBJ1-1; D unclear. Germline values: CDR1 SEHNR, CDR2 FQNEAQ (reference sequence). V was trimmed by 2 bases and J by 9 bases, leaving 16 bases between them. This CDR3 contains 14 residues. CDR3 DNA: TGTGCCAGCAGCTTAACGGCAGGCTCAGATCAAGCTTTCTTT. Protein sequence: CASSLTAGSDQAFF.

The chain combines TRBV6-6 with TRBJ1-2; TRBD1 might be the D (5 bases). This CDR3 is 15 amino acids long. Trimming cost V 6 bases and J 1 base, with 15 bases left between them. From germline, CDR1 is MNHNY and CDR2 SVGAGI (reference sequence). Here the CDR3 DNA reads TGTGCCAGCAGACCGAACGACAGACTTAACTATGGCTACACCTTC. This codes for CASRPNDRLNYGYTF.

The rearrangement joins TRBV12-3 or TRBV12-4 to TRBJ1-2; perhaps TRBD1 as D (5 bases). Between the trimmed V and J ends, which lost 6 bases and 1 base, there was a span of 9 bases. The CDR3 runs 13 residues. CDR3 region: CASRAGGNYGYTF. The CDR3 nucleotides are TGTGCCAGCAGGGCCGGGGGTAACTATGGCTACACCTTC.

The V call is TRBV15, the J call TRBJ2-6; 11 nucleotides match TRBD1. The V segment lost 5 bases and the J segment 1 base; nucleotides outside the gene matches: 7. This CDR3 region has 18 residues. Germline CDR1 and CDR2: LNHNV and YYDKDF (reference sequence). Written as DNA, the CDR3 is TGTGCCACCAGCGACGGACAGGGGGCTGGATCTGGGGCCAACGTCCTGACTTTC. It encodes CATSDGQGAGSGANVLTF.

V gene TRBV21-1 combines with J gene TRBJ2-3; the table gives TRBD2 as D, unverified against the DNA. TRBV21-1 is a listed pseudogene. CDR3 length: 12 residues. CDR3 bases: TGTGCCAGCAGCCGTTTAGCAGATACGCAGTATTTT. Translating gives CASSRLADTQYF.

The chain is built from TRBV7-2 and TRBJ2-5; D is possibly TRBD2 (6 bases). The length of the CDR3 is 16 residues. Trimming removed 6 bases from V and 4 bases from J, with 21 bases in between. Germline V gene lookup returns CDR1 SGHTA and CDR2 FQGNSA. The CDR3 region is CASSSGSLAQLETQYF. CDR3 sequence (DNA): TGTGCCAGCAGTTCGGGGTCCCTAGCGCAGCTAGAGACCCAGTACTTC.

This clone was seen a few times. The J gene is TRBJ1-5, the V gene TRBV19, with 7 bases fitting TRBD1. Per germline, CDR1 LNHDA and CDR2 SQIVND (reference sequence). This CDR3 is 12 amino acids long. V shed 10 bases, J shed 2 bases, and the junction held 2 bases outside the gene matches. CDR3 DNA: TGTGCCACTACAGGGGGCAATCAGCCCCAGCATTTT. It codes for CATTGGNQPQHF.

This rearrangement joins TRBV6-6 to TRBJ2-5; 12 nucleotides align to TRBD2. CDR1 and CDR2 from the germline V gene are MNHNY and SVGAGI (reference sequence). The length of the CDR3 is 16 residues. The junction had 9 bases not matched to a gene; V was cut back by 5 bases and J by 5 bases. The CDR3 DNA follows: TGTGCCAGCAGTCGGTCTAGCGGGAGGGCCGGGGAGACCCAGTACTTC. As protein: CASSRSSGRAGETQYF.

Only a few counts were recorded for this clone. The V and J genes are TRBV29-1 and TRBJ1-4; 7 bases map to TRBD1. CDR3 length: 15 amino acids. Germline V lookup: CDR1 SQVTM, CDR2 ANQGSEA. After removal of 5 bases from V and 8 bases from J, the junction contained 14 bases not matched to a gene. The CDR3 nucleotides read TGCAGCGTTCTAGGGGACCTAAGGACAGGCGAAAAACTGTTTTTT. Protein sequence: CSVLGDLRTGEKLFF.

The chain joins TRBV7-9 to TRBJ2-5; 13 nucleotides agree with TRBD2. Germline lookup yields CDR1 SEHNR and CDR2 FQNEAQ (reference sequence). The CDR3 spans 17 residues. V lost 4 bases, J lost 5 bases, and 10 bases stayed unmatched. The CDR3 spells CASSYWGLAGRAETQYF. The DNA of the CDR3 is TGTGCCAGCAGCTACTGGGGACTAGCGGGACGTGCTGAGACCCAGTACTTC.